This T cell receptor beta chain was sequenced in a study of OX40 agonist ivuxolimab in advanced cancers. This CDR3 spans 15 amino acids. The germline gives CDR1 SGHRS, CDR2 YFSETQ. The V and J ends lost 0 bases and 4 bases respectively, with 10 bases between them. Sequencing was performed with immunoSEQ multiplex PCR; in TCRdb, only in-frame clones are kept and a portion is missing. The sample gives fewer than 95,000 clones, almost 85% of which show up once; about 0.6% is in the top ten. The receptor comes from an adult with an advanced solid tumor such as melanoma, head and neck, liver or kidney cancer. The J gene is TRBJ2-2, the V gene TRBV5-1; D not certain. Specimen: CD4+ or CD8+ T cells sorted from blood, collected in a trial of the OX40 agonist ivuxolimab. CDR3 nucleotide sequence: TGCGCCAGCAGCTTGGATCAGGTGGGCACCGGGGAGCTGTTTTTT. Protein sequence: CASSLDQVGTGELFF.